The T cell receptor (beta chain) described here comes from a study of monozygotic twins with inflammatory bowel disease. Broader study findings: Immunosuppressive treatments differing between patients may have added repertoire variability. Compared with healthy twins, IBD patients shared fewer clonotypes with others, especially with disease activity.

UMIs incorporating a 6-nucleotide sample barcode were appended by means of template switching. Using the 5' RACE reads, TCRdb records one entry per CDR3 protein without DNA. The listing contains approximately 400,000 distinct CDR3 sequences. With respect to this clonotype: Its specificity is unknown.

CDR1 is LGHNT, CDR2 FRNRAP, per germline. The CDR3 has 18 amino acids. Sequencing used blood. The TCR originated in a human donor with ulcerative colitis or Crohn's disease, or a healthy co-twin of an affected twin (not recorded which). The V gene is TRBV12-5, the J gene TRBJ2-1; TCRdb reports TRBD2, a call that lacks DNA to check it against. CDR3 in amino acids: CASGLVLGLAGPGNEQFF.